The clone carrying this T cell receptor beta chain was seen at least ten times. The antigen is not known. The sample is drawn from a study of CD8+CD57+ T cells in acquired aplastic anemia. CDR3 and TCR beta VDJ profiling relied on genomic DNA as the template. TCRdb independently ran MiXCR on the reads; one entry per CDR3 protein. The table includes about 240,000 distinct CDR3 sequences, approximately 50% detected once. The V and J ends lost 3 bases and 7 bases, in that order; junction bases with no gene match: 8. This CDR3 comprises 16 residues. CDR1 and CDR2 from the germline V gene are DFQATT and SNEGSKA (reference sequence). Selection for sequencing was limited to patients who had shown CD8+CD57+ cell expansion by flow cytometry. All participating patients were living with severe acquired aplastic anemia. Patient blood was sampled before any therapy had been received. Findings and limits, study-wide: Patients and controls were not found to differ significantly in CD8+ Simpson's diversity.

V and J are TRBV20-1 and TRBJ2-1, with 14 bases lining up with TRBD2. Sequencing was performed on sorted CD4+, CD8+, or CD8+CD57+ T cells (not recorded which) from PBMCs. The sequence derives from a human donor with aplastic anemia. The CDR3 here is CSARSGLAGVTNEQFF. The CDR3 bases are TGCAGTGCTAGGTCGGGACTAGCGGGGGTGACGAATGAGCAGTTCTTC.